The 23 T cell receptor beta chains below were found in one sample sequenced in a study of cytomegalovirus exposure and HLA in healthy donors. Researchers ran the PCR with 60 Vbeta and 13 Jbeta primers. Sequencing used immunoSEQ multiplex PCR; TCRdb keeps in-frame clones, though not all of them. This table holds tens of thousands of clones, around 80% found once. The sequencing sample was made of PBMCs. These receptors were collected from a young man in good health and CMV-seropositive.

The V gene is TRBV5-1, the J gene TRBJ1-2; a possible D gene is TRBD1 (6 bases). Germline CDR1 and CDR2: SGHRS and YFSETQ. V dropped 2 bases and J dropped 7 bases, with 15 bases sitting between them. The length of the CDR3 is 14 residues. CDR3 sequence (DNA): TGCGCCAGCAGCTTACTGGACAGTCAGCGTGGCTACACCTTC. It is translated as CASSLLDSQRGYTF. The full variable domain, rest sourced from reference TRBV5-1 and TRBJ1-2, is KAGVTQTPRYLIKTRGQQVTLSCSPISGHRSVSWYQQTPGQGLQFLFEYFSETQRNKGNFPGRFSGRQFSNSRSEMNVSTLELGDSALYLCASSLLDSQRGYTFGSGTRLTVV.

The chain links TRBV7-7 to TRBJ2-7; 14 positions match TRBD2. Germline V lookup: CDR1 SSHAT, CDR2 FNYEAQ (reference sequence). The J segment lost 6 bases and the V segment lost 4 bases, leaving 5 bases of the junction unmatched. CDR3 length: 15 residues. The CDR3 region has the DNA TGTGCCAGCAGCTCCGGGACTAGCGGGGGAGGCGAGCAGTACTTC. Encoded protein: CASSSGTSGGGEQYF.

This rearrangement joins TRBV2 to TRBJ1-1; 8 nucleotides align to TRBD1. Trimming at V came to 6 bases and at J to 2 bases, leaving 5 bases not matched to a gene. The CDR3 loop spans 14 amino acids. Germline CDR1 SNHLY, CDR2 FYNNEI. The CDR3 protein is CASSAGTGNTEAFF. In DNA form, the CDR3 reads TGTGCCAGCAGCGCCGGGACAGGCAACACTGAAGCTTTCTTT.

The chain recombines TRBV5-7 with TRBJ1-3; 7 nucleotides align to TRBD1. TRBV5-7 carries the ORF label, with uncertain function. CDR3 size: 18 residues. The V segment lost 2 bases and the J segment 2 bases; nucleotides outside the gene matches: 13. The CDR3 nucleotides are TGTGCCAGCAGCTTCCCCGGGGGGGACAGACCGCCTGGAAACACCATATATTTT. This sequence encodes CASSFPGGDRPPGNTIYF.

The gene calls are TRBV7-9 and TRBJ2-1, with 11 bases identical to TRBD1. Germline V CDR1 and CDR2: SEHNR, FQNEAQ (reference sequence). The CDR3 totals 12 residues. V dropped 3 bases and J dropped 15; count of bases not matched to a gene: 4. CDR3 sequence: CASSFTGTGGFF. CDR3 DNA sequence: TGTGCCAGCAGCTTTACCGGGACAGGGGGGTTCTTC.

The genes are TRBV5-1 and TRBJ1-3; D is unclear. The germline V and J ends were trimmed by 6 bases and 0 bases, with 16 bases remaining between them. Germline lookup yields CDR1 SGHRS and CDR2 YFSETQ. The length of the CDR3 is 16 residues. CDR3 DNA sequence: TGCGCCAGCAACCCTGGGGAGTTCTTCTCTGGAAACACCATATATTTT. It yields the protein CASNPGEFFSGNTIYF. The variable domain in full, completed from reference TRBV5-1 and TRBJ1-3, reads KAGVTQTPRYLIKTRGQQVTLSCSPISGHRSVSWYQQTPGQGLQFLFEYFSETQRNKGNFPGRFSGRQFSNSRSEMNVSTLELGDSALYLCASNPGEFFSGNTIYFGEGSWLTVV.

This sequence joins TRBV6-4 and TRBJ2-3; 11 positions agree with TRBD2. Germline CDR1 reads MRHNA; CDR2 reads SNTAGT. V gave up 0 bases and J gave up 6 bases; unmatched junction bases: 2. The CDR3 loop spans 15 amino acids. The CDR3 nucleotides are TGTGCCAGCAGTGACTCCGCTAGCGGGGGGGATACGCAGTATTTT. Its translation: CASSDSASGGDTQYF.

The V call is TRBV19, the J call TRBJ1-5; D possibly corresponds to TRBD1 (5 bases). This CDR3 comprises 14 residues. Germline lookup yields CDR1 LNHDA and CDR2 SQIVND (reference sequence). V shed 3 bases and J shed 4 bases, with 10 bases lying between them. The CDR3 DNA reads as TGTGCCAGTAGTATTTCTAGGGGAAATCAGCCCCAGCATTTT. It is translated as CASSISRGNQPQHF.

This clone occurred a few times. The V gene is TRBV19, the J gene TRBJ1-2; maybe TRBD1 (5 bases). Per the germline V gene, CDR1 is LNHDA and CDR2 is SQIVND (reference sequence). V was pared by 6 bases and J by 4 bases, with 9 bases between. The length of the CDR3 is 12 residues. This chain's CDR3 is CASSRTGYGYTF. DNA for the CDR3: TGTGCCAGTAGCCGAACAGGCTATGGCTACACCTTC. The complete variable domain, with remaining parts taken from reference TRBV19 and TRBJ1-2, reads DGGITQSPKYLFRKEGQNVTLSCEQNLNHDAMYWYRQDPGQGLRLIYYSQIVNDFQKGDIAEGYSVSREKKESFPLTVTSAQKNPTAFYLCASSRTGYGYTFGSGTRLTVV.

This chain connects TRBV5-4 to TRBJ2-3, with TRBD2 matching over 7 bases. CDR1 and CDR2 from the germline V gene are SGHNT and YYREEE (reference sequence). This CDR3 region has 15 residues. The trim removed 8 bases at V and 1 base at J, leaving 10 bases unmatched. The CDR3: CASGGRGGGTDTQYF. For the CDR3, the DNA is TGTGCCAGTGGGGGGAGGGGCGGGGGCACAGATACGCAGTATTTT.

This clone was counted once. The chain couples TRBV15 to TRBJ1-5; tentative D call: TRBD1 (6 bases). The CDR3 is 16 residues long. V shed 3 bases and J shed 4 bases, with 16 bases lying between them. CDR1 LNHNV and CDR2 YYDKDF come from the germline V gene (reference sequence). The CDR3, as DNA: TGTGCCACCAGCAGTGCGAGGGACACCCCGAATCAGCCCCAGCATTTT. It is translated as CATSSARDTPNQPQHF.

The V and J genes are TRBV5-8 and TRBJ1-5, with 9 bases that match TRBD1. There are 18 residues in the CDR3. The ends lost 0 bases at V and 2 bases at J; junction bases unmatched: 9. CDR1 and CDR2 from the germline V gene are SGHTS and YDEGEE. The CDR3 nucleotides read TGTGCCAGCAGCTTGGCCTTCGGGACAGGGACGGGCAATCAGCCCCAGCATTTT. Translation gives CASSLAFGTGTGNQPQHF.

In this sample, this clone is medium-sized. The chain has TRBV6-4 and TRBJ2-3; 9 nucleotides match TRBD2. J gave up 6 bases and V 0 bases, and 1 base lay outside the gene matches. The length of the CDR3 is 14 residues. In germline, CDR1 is MRHNA, CDR2 SNTAGT. In DNA form, the CDR3 reads TGTGCCAGCAGTGACTCCAGCGGGGGGGATACGCAGTATTTT. Translation: CASSDSSGGDTQYF.

This chain uses TRBV6-1 with TRBJ1-5, with TRBD1 matching over 8 bases. The J segment lost 6 bases and the V segment lost 5 bases, leaving 9 bases of the junction unmatched. Looked up from germline, CDR1 is MNHNS and CDR2 is SASEGT. There are 15 residues in the CDR3. CDR3 amino acids: CASSRGQGIAQPQHF. The CDR3 region has the DNA TGTGCCAGCAGTCGAGGACAGGGCATCGCTCAGCCCCAGCATTTT.

This clone was found once. The chain couples TRBV6-1 to TRBJ1-2, with 8 bases that match TRBD1. V was pared by 4 bases and J by 3 bases, with 10 bases of the junction left unmatched. This CDR3 comprises 16 residues. Germline loops: CDR1 MNHNS, CDR2 SASEGT. In DNA form, the CDR3 reads TGTGCCAGCAGTGTTGGGGTCGCAGGGGGCCACTATGGCTACACCTTC. Translated: CASSVGVAGGHYGYTF.

This clone has just a few counts. The chain uses TRBV14 and TRBJ1-5; no clear D. The V gene lost 1 base and the J gene lost 9 bases, with 10 bases spanning the gap. The germline V gene encodes CDR1 SGHDN and CDR2 FVKESK. The CDR3 runs to 13 residues. CDR3 sequence: CASSQGSGWPQHF. The CDR3 DNA reads as TGTGCCAGCAGCCAAGGTTCAGGCTGGCCCCAGCATTTT.

V gene TRBV5-8 combines with J gene TRBJ2-3, with 9 positions matching TRBD2. With V trimmed by 0 bases and J by 6 bases, 5 bases remained unmatched. The CDR3 consists of 15 residues. CDR1 and CDR2 from the germline V gene are SGHTS and YDEGEE. This CDR3 is CASSLGQAGGDTQYF. The CDR3 DNA is TGTGCCAGCAGCTTGGGGCAAGCGGGGGGCGATACGCAGTATTTT.

The chain employs TRBV27 and TRBJ2-5; tentative D call: TRBD2 (6 bases). Trimming pared 4 bases from V and 5 bases from J, leaving 17 bases between. Germline CDR1 and CDR2: MNHEY and SMNVEV (reference sequence). The CDR3 extends over 15 amino acids. CDR3 nucleotide sequence: TGTGCCAGCAGTTGGGGCGGGGAGCTATACGAGACCCAGTACTTC. It codes for CASSWGGELYETQYF.

The J gene is TRBJ2-1, the V gene TRBV5-1, with 9 bases identical to TRBD2. The V gene end was trimmed by 8 bases and the J gene end by 2 bases; junction bases not matched to a gene: 8. CDR1 SGHRS and CDR2 YFSETQ come from the germline V gene. The CDR3 is 15 residues long. CDR3 amino acids: CASGREGQPYNEQFF. The CDR3 DNA reads as TGCGCCAGTGGGCGGGAGGGACAGCCCTACAATGAGCAGTTCTTC.

The chain is built from TRBV13 and TRBJ1-1, with a weak D call TRBD1 (5 bases). The CDR3 covers 18 residues. Trimming shortened V by 0 bases and J by 0 bases, and 17 bases separated the two germline ends. CDR1 and CDR2 from the germline V gene are PRHDT and FYEKMQ (reference sequence). The CDR3 protein is CASSLGASGDRMNTEAFF. The CDR3 DNA reads TGTGCCAGCAGCTTAGGAGCGTCTGGTGACAGAATGAACACTGAAGCTTTCTTT.

This chain joins TRBV6-4 and TRBJ1-1; D perhaps matches TRBD1 (5 bases). CDR1 is MRHNA, CDR2 SNTAGT, per germline. Trimming cost V 7 bases and J 4 bases, with 13 bases left between them. The CDR3 runs 13 residues. CDR3 residues: CASKATGSTEAFF. The CDR3 coding sequence is TGTGCCAGCAAGGCAACAGGATCCACTGAAGCTTTCTTT.

The rearrangement joins TRBV5-6 to TRBJ2-3, with D tentatively TRBD2 (7 bases). The V end lost 0 bases, the J end lost 3 bases, and 17 bases lay between the germline ends. Germline CDR1 reads SGHDT; CDR2 reads YYEEEE. The CDR3 sequence is 17 residues long. The CDR3 bases are TGTGCCAGCAGCTTGGCCGATGGGGGGGCCTATACAGATACGCAGTATTTT. Translation: CASSLADGGAYTDTQYF.

This clone was found once. The chain joins TRBV7-8 to TRBJ2-1; 9 bases line up with TRBD2. Germline lookup yields CDR1 SGHVS and CDR2 FQNEAQ. V lost 0 bases to trimming and J lost 9 bases; unmatched junction nucleotides: 6. The CDR3 covers 15 residues. The CDR3 coding sequence is TGTGCCAGCAGCTTAGCTCGCGGGGGGGCCGGTGAGCAGTTCTTC. Its translation is CASSLARGGAGEQFF.